This TCR beta chain came from a study of CD8 T cells in ankylosing spondylitis. This clonotype showed up many times. Its antigen remains unknown. The germline V gene encodes CDR1 KGHSH and CDR2 LQKENI. CDR3 length: 13 amino acids. Trimming shortened V by 2 bases and J by 3 bases, and 5 bases separated the two germline ends. Overall study results and limits: Within ankylosing spondylitis blood, a TCR beta motif made up of seven to nine highly homologous variants appeared to be characteristic.

5'-RACE, quantitative and with molecular barcodes, yielded the TCR beta libraries. MiXCR was run by TCRdb on the 5' RACE reads, yielding one entry per CDR3 protein. The table shows approximately 300,000 distinct CDR3 sequences, with approximately 20% occurring only once. Sequencing was carried out using blood, either unsorted or a sorted T cell fraction (not recorded which). The chain couples TRBV18 to TRBJ1-5; D ambiguous. This TCR was recovered from a male donor with ankylosing spondylitis or in good health (not recorded which). CDR3 nucleotides: TGTGCCAGCTCACCAAGCCTCAATCAGCCCCAGCATTTT. Amino acid sequence: CASSPSLNQPQHF.